These 5 T cell receptor beta chains originate from one sample sequenced in a study of Tregs in tolerant kidney transplant recipients. Generated by immunoSEQ multiplex PCR, the TCRdb table keeps only in-frame clones and is missing some. Here the sample spans some 70,000 clones, roughly 90% being singletons. The input for sequencing was CD8+ T cells from blood, taken before the transplant. The receptors were gathered from a human donor who received a combined kidney and bone marrow transplant.

The chain recombines TRBV14 with TRBJ2-1; 7 bases map to TRBD1. The CDR3 runs 14 residues. After removal of 1 base from V and 7 bases from J, the junction contained 4 bases not matched to a gene. Germline loops: CDR1 SGHDN, CDR2 FVKESK. The CDR3 nucleotides are TGTGCCAGCAGCCAAGGGGACAGAGGGAATGAGCAGTTCTTC. This gives the protein CASSQGDRGNEQFF.

This sequence joins TRBV7-2 and TRBJ2-2, with 11 bases that match TRBD2. The CDR3 sequence is 19 residues long. The V gene's germline CDR1 is SGHTA and CDR2 FQGNSA. Trimming removed 2 bases from V and 0 bases from J; junction bases left unmatched: 8. The CDR3 sequence is CASSLLLLAGAPNTGELFF. CDR3 nucleotides: TGTGCCAGCAGCTTATTACTACTAGCGGGGGCCCCGAACACCGGGGAGCTGTTTTTT.

The chain employs TRBV2 and TRBJ2-7; 9 bases align to TRBD1. The CDR3 extends over 13 amino acids. V lost 11 bases, J lost 5 bases, and 10 bases stayed unmatched. Germline loops: CDR1 SNHLY, CDR2 FYNNEI. The CDR3 region is CACPGQGSHEQYF. CDR3 DNA: TGTGCCTGCCCGGGACAGGGTTCCCACGAGCAGTACTTC.

The V and J genes are TRBV4-3 and TRBJ2-1; 11 nucleotides align to TRBD2. CDR1 is LGHNA and CDR2 is YSLEER in the germline V gene. The CDR3 runs to 15 residues. Trimming took 3 bases from V and 6 from J; bases not matched to a gene: 4. The DNA for the CDR3 is TGCGCCAGCAGCCAGGGGACTAGCGGAGCCAATGAGCAGTTCTTC. This encodes CASSQGTSGANEQFF.

The chain links TRBV13 to TRBJ2-1; 9 bases map to TRBD1. Looked up from germline, CDR1 is PRHDT and CDR2 is FYEKMQ (reference sequence). Germline trimming cut 4 bases from V and 1 base from J; bases unmatched to any gene: 5. The CDR3 loop spans 16 amino acids. The CDR3: CASSSPGQGSYNEQFF. CDR3 coding DNA: TGTGCCAGCAGCTCACCGGGACAGGGTTCCTACAATGAGCAGTTCTTC.